This TCR beta chain was documented in a study of blood T cell repertoires in COVID-19. Germline assignment: CDR1 SGHTA and CDR2 FQGNSA. V lost 5 bases to trimming and J lost 1 base; unmatched junction nucleotides: 5. This CDR3 contains 16 residues. Sequencing used immunoSEQ multiplex PCR; TCRdb keeps in-frame clones, though not all of them. The sample has under 300,000 clones, more than 75% seen once; the top ten hold more than 9%. This sequence was found in a man older than 75 with acute or convalescent COVID-19. Sequenced: peripheral blood. The chain has TRBV7-2 and TRBJ2-2; 9 nucleotides line up with TRBD2. The CDR3 nucleotides read TGTGCCAGCAGCAAACTAGCGGGCGTGAACACCGGGGAGCTGTTTTTT. Translating it yields CASSKLAGVNTGELFF.